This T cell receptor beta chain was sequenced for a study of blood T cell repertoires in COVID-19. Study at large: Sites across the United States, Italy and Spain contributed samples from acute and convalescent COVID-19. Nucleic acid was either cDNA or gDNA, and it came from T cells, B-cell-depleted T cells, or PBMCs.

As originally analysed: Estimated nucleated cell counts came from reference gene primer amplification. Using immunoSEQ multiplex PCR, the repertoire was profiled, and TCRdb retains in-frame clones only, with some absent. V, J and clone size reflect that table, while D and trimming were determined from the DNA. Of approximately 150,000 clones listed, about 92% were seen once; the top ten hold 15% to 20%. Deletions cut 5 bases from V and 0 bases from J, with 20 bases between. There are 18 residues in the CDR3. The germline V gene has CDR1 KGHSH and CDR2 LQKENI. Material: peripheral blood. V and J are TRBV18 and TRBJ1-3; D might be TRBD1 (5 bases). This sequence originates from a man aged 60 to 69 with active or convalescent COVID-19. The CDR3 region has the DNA TGTGCCAGCTCATACACCTCCGGGACTGATGCCTCTGGAAACACCATATATTTT. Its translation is CASSYTSGTDASGNTIYF.